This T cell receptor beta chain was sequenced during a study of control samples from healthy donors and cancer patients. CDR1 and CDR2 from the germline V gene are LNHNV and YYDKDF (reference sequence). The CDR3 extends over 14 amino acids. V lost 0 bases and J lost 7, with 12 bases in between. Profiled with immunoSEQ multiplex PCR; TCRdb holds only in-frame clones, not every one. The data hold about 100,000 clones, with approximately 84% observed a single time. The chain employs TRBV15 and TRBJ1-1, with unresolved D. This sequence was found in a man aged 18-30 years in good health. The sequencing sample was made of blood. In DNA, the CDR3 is TGTGCCACCAGCAGAGATGTTAGTGACCGTGAAGCTTTCTTT. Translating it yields CATSRDVSDREAFF.